The 16 T cell receptor beta chains in this list originate from one sample, sequenced in a study of cytomegalovirus exposure and HLA in healthy donors. The PCR was carried out with 60 Vbeta primers and 13 Jbeta primers. The table came from immunoSEQ multiplex PCR; TCRdb's copy has only in-frame clones and leaves some out. Among some 140,000 clones listed, less than 80% were seen once. Specimen: PBMCs. The receptors were gathered from a woman between 45 and 65 years old in good health and CMV-seropositive.

This sequence joins TRBV29-1 and TRBJ1-2; D is unclear. This CDR3 is 13 amino acids long. Trimming removed 3 bases at V and 2 bases at J, with 10 bases between. Looked up from germline, CDR1 is SQVTM and CDR2 is ANQGSEA. The CDR3 nucleotides read TGCAGCGTTGAGAGGGAAGAAAACTATGGCTACACCTTC. Amino acid sequence: CSVEREENYGYTF.

The chain joins TRBV7-2 to TRBJ2-7; 7 bases line up with TRBD1. The germline gives CDR1 SGHTA, CDR2 FQGNSA. Unmatched junction bases numbered 9, after V lost 4 bases and J lost 6 bases. There are 14 residues in the CDR3. The DNA of the CDR3 is TGTGCCAGCAGCTGGCGACAGGGAGTGCCCGAGCAGTACTTC. It yields the protein CASSWRQGVPEQYF.

The chain combines TRBV4-2 with TRBJ2-2, with 7 bases that match TRBD1. The CDR3 sequence is 15 residues long. V gave up 0 bases and J gave up 3 bases; unmatched junction bases: 1. The germline gives CDR1 LGHNA, CDR2 YNFKEQ. CDR3 in amino acids: CASSQEGQYTGELFF. CDR3 nucleotides: TGTGCCAGCAGCCAAGAGGGACAGTACACCGGGGAGCTGTTTTTT.

V and J are TRBV5-1 and TRBJ2-5; 11 bases align to TRBD1. The CDR3 runs 15 residues. With 3 bases clipped from V and 1 base from J, the junction kept 2 bases outside the gene matches. CDR1 SGHRS and CDR2 YFSETQ come from the germline V gene. CDR3 coding DNA: TGCGCCAGCAGCTGGGGACAGGGGGTCCAAGAGACCCAGTACTTC. This codes for CASSWGQGVQETQYF.

This rearrangement joins TRBV9 to TRBJ2-3, with D perhaps matching TRBD2 (5 bases). V lost 0 bases to trimming and J lost 11 bases, with 22 bases between them. The CDR3 totals 16 residues. The germline V gene encodes CDR1 SGDLS and CDR2 YYNGEE. CDR3 loop: CASSVDWVSWAGEQYF. CDR3 nucleotides: TGTGCCAGCAGCGTAGACTGGGTTTCCTGGGCCGGGGAGCAGTATTTT. Combining the CDR3 with reference TRBV9 and TRBJ2-3 gives the whole variable domain DSGVTQTPKHLITATGQRVTLRCSPRSGDLSVYWYQQSLDQGLQFLIQYYNGEERAKGNILERFSAQQFPDLHSELNLSSLELGDSALYFCASSVDWVSWAGEQYFGPGTRLTVL.

This clone showed up just once. The V gene is TRBV30, the J gene TRBJ1-1, with 11 bases fitting TRBD1. The germline CDR1 and CDR2 sequences are GTSNPN and SVGIG (reference sequence). The CDR3 is 14 residues long. J gave up 6 bases and V 3 bases, and 6 bases lay outside the gene matches. The CDR3 DNA sequence: TGTGCCTGGAGGCGGGACAGGGGGTGGGCTGAAGCTTTCTTT. Its translation is CAWRRDRGWAEAFF.

This clone is a singleton in its sample. The rearrangement links TRBV6-6 to TRBJ1-1; D gene uncertain. Trimming shortened V by 7 bases and J by 3 bases, and 12 bases separated the two germline ends. Germline V gene sequence: CDR1 MNHNY, CDR2 SVGAGI (reference sequence). The CDR3 sequence is 13 residues long. The CDR3 reads CASNPGRDTEAFF. The DNA for the CDR3 is TGTGCCAGCAACCCCGGGAGGGACACTGAAGCTTTCTTT.

The rearrangement links TRBV2 to TRBJ2-1; 8 nucleotides align to TRBD1. With 3 bases clipped from V and 7 bases from J, the junction kept 5 bases outside the gene matches. Per the germline V gene, CDR1 is SNHLY and CDR2 is FYNNEI. This CDR3 has 14 residues. DNA of the CDR3: TGTGCCAGCAGTGAGGGGACAGGAATTAATGAGCAGTTCTTC. Its protein product is CASSEGTGINEQFF.

This chain uses TRBV2 with TRBJ2-3; 8 nucleotides line up with TRBD2. The trim removed 5 bases at V and 4 bases at J, leaving 11 bases unmatched. Per germline, CDR1 SNHLY and CDR2 FYNNEI. The CDR3 extends over 16 amino acids. In DNA, the CDR3 is TGTGCCAGCAGTACAGGACTAGCCGACTACCCAGATACGCAGTATTTT. This translates into CASSTGLADYPDTQYF.

This clone came up once. The CDR3 nucleotides are TGTGCCTGGAGTGTGGGCAGTCCCGAGCAGTACTTC. Its translation is CAWSVGSPEQYF. This chain connects TRBV30 to TRBJ2-7, with no clear D. V lost 0 bases, J lost 6 bases, and 9 bases lay in between. The CDR3 covers 12 residues. CDR1 and CDR2 from the germline V gene are GTSNPN and SVGIG (reference sequence).

In its sample, this clone was seen a few times. The chain couples TRBV11-2 to TRBJ2-7, with D perhaps matching TRBD1 (6 bases). Germline V gene lookup returns CDR1 SGHAT and CDR2 FQNNGV. The CDR3 is made up of 16 amino acids. V shed 5 bases and J shed 3 bases, with 20 bases lying between them. In nucleotides, the CDR3 is TGTGCCAGCAGCCCTATTAGACGACAGGCCGGCTACGAGCAGTACTTC. It translates to CASSPIRRQAGYEQYF.

The chain combines TRBV13 with TRBJ1-1, with D hard to call. Between the trimmed V and J ends, which lost 1 base and 6 bases, there was a span of 12 bases. The CDR3 totals 14 residues. CDR1 and CDR2 (germline): PRHDT, FYEKMQ (reference sequence). The CDR3 is CASSLVRSVPEAFF. For the CDR3, the DNA is TGTGCCAGCAGCTTAGTTCGGTCGGTCCCTGAAGCTTTCTTT.

The J gene is TRBJ1-5, the V gene TRBV7-2; tentative D call: TRBD1 (6 bases). Germline loops: CDR1 SGHTA, CDR2 FQGNSA. V shed 4 bases and J shed 2 bases, with 12 bases lying between them. The CDR3 consists of 15 residues. CDR3 DNA: TGTGCCAGCAGCTCCAACAGGGTGGGCAATCAGCCCCAGCATTTT. This encodes CASSSNRVGNQPQHF. Looking up the rest from reference TRBV7-2 and TRBJ1-5 gives the full variable domain: GAGVSQSPSNKVTEKGKDVELRCDPISGHTALYWYRQSLGQGLEFLIYFQGNSAPDKSGLPSDRFSAERTGGSVSTLTIQRTQQEDSAVYLCASSSNRVGNQPQHFGDGTRLSIL.

V is TRBV12-5 and J is TRBJ2-6; D is undetermined. This CDR3 region has 13 residues. Germline values: CDR1 LGHNT, CDR2 FRNRAP. V lost 6 bases, J lost 0 bases, and 3 bases lay in between. CDR3 sequence reads: CASGSSGANVLTF. The CDR3 DNA follows: TGTGCTAGTGGCTCCTCTGGGGCCAACGTCCTGACTTTC.

This chain connects TRBV2 to TRBJ1-3; 7 positions match TRBD1. Germline V gene sequence: CDR1 SNHLY, CDR2 FYNNEI. Trimming cost V 8 bases and J 2 bases; bases outside gene matches: 3. The CDR3 has 13 amino acids. This chain's CDR3 is CASQDRAGNTIYF. CDR3 coding DNA: TGTGCCAGCCAAGACAGGGCTGGAAACACCATATATTTT.

The CDR3 spells CASSSGVNGQPQHF. The CDR3 region has the DNA TGTGCCAGCAGTTCCGGGGTGAACGGGCAGCCCCAGCATTTT. The rearrangement uses TRBV6-6 and TRBJ1-5; D is unresolved. With 4 bases removed from V and 7 bases from J, the gap between germline ends came to 14 bases. Germline V lookup: CDR1 MNHNY, CDR2 SVGAGI (reference sequence). This CDR3 contains 14 residues.